The T cell receptor beta chain described here comes from a study of blood T cell repertoires in COVID-19. Study information: Acute and convalescent COVID-19 samples came from the United States, Italy and Spain. T cells, B-cell-depleted T cells, or PBMCs provided the cDNA or gDNA that served as material.

Original processing methods: From reference gene primer amplification, estimates of nucleated cell counts were derived. Sequencing was performed with immunoSEQ multiplex PCR; in TCRdb, only in-frame clones are kept and a portion is missing. The DNA was the basis for D and trimming; V, J and clone size are from that table. This table holds 30,000 to 40,000 clones, 85% to 90% found once. The CDR3 has 15 residues. CDR1 is SGHTA and CDR2 is FQGTGA in the germline V gene. The ends lost 3 bases at V and 9 bases at J; junction bases unmatched: 5. The rearrangement joins TRBV7-3 to TRBJ2-1, with 13 positions matching TRBD2. Sequenced input: peripheral blood. The TCR sequence derives from a human donor in a cohort sampled during active COVID-19. The CDR3 region has the DNA TGTGCCAGCAGCTTTGGGACTAGCGGGACCCTTGAGCAGTTCTTC. Amino acids: CASSFGTSGTLEQFF.